Presented here are 28 T cell receptor beta chains from one specimen sequenced in a study of shared clonotypes between healthy human individuals. Clones were read by immunoSEQ multiplex PCR, and TCRdb kept only the in-frame ones, dropping some. The data contain roughly 650,000 clones, 97% of them singletons. The sequenced sample was naive CD4+ T cells sorted from blood. Subset meaning: CD45RA+ positively selected. The receptors derive from a young woman in good health.

V gene TRBV28 combines with J gene TRBJ1-4; TRBD1 aligns across 9 bases. Germline lookup yields CDR1 MDHEN and CDR2 SYDVKM. The CDR3 has 17 amino acids. The J segment lost 6 bases and the V segment lost 7 bases, leaving 15 bases of the junction unmatched. CDR3 in DNA: TGTGCCAGCACCTTTTCGCGGGCGGGACAGGGCTATGAAAAACTGTTTTTT. It yields the protein CASTFSRAGQGYEKLFF.

The V and J genes are TRBV5-1 and TRBJ2-1; 11 nucleotides agree with TRBD2. The ends lost 2 bases at V and 0 bases at J; junction bases unmatched: 1. Germline CDR1 SGHRS, CDR2 YFSETQ. The CDR3 length is 16 residues. This CDR3 is CASSFTSGGSYNEQFF. In nucleotides, the CDR3 is TGCGCCAGCAGCTTTACTAGCGGGGGCTCCTACAATGAGCAGTTCTTC.

V gene TRBV11-2 combines with J gene TRBJ2-3; D possibly corresponds to TRBD1 (6 bases). The CDR3 contains 16 residues. Germline V lookup: CDR1 SGHAT, CDR2 FQNNGV. V lost 3 bases, J lost 4 bases, and 17 bases lay in between. The CDR3: CASSFTGNGRADTQYF. CDR3 nucleotide sequence: TGTGCCAGCAGCTTCACAGGGAATGGTCGGGCAGATACGCAGTATTTT.

This chain uses TRBV28 with TRBJ1-5; weak D call: TRBD1 (6 bases). The ends were cut back, 10 bases at V and 6 bases at J, with 22 bases in the middle. This CDR3 spans 15 amino acids. Germline V lookup: CDR1 MDHEN, CDR2 SYDVKM. The CDR3, as DNA: TGTGCCACCAACCCCACGGGGGCAGGGACTCAGCCCCAGCATTTT. It specifies CATNPTGAGTQPQHF. The full variable domain, its missing parts supplied by reference TRBV28 and TRBJ1-5, is DVKVTQSSRYLVKRTGEKVFLECVQDMDHENMFWYRQDPGLGLRLIYFSYDVKMKEKGDIPEGYSVSREKKERFSLILESASTNQTSMYLCATNPTGAGTQPQHFGDGTRLSIL.

This sequence joins TRBV5-5 and TRBJ1-3; no clear D gene. Germline V gene data show CDR1 as SGHKS and CDR2 as YYEKEE (reference sequence). The CDR3 consists of 12 residues. V was clipped by 4 bases and J by 8 bases, with 10 bases between them. The CDR3 DNA reads TGTGCCAGCAGCAAGGAGTCGCACACCATATATTTT. Translated, it gives CASSKESHTIYF.

V usage is TRBV19 and J usage is TRBJ2-1; 13 nucleotides align to TRBD2. The CDR3 is made up of 15 amino acids. The ends lost 10 bases at V and 8 bases at J; junction bases unmatched: 11. Germline V CDR1 and CDR2: LNHDA, SQIVND (reference sequence). The CDR3 loop reads CATDPGTSGTDEQFF. CDR3 nucleotide sequence: TGTGCCACCGACCCCGGGACTAGCGGGACGGATGAGCAGTTCTTC.

V and J are TRBV7-2 and TRBJ2-5; the match to TRBD1 covers 7 bases. Trimming took 4 bases from V and 0 from J; bases not matched to a gene: 14. CDR3 length: 18 residues. CDR1 is SGHTA and CDR2 is FQGNSA in the germline V gene. This chain's CDR3 is CASSWKGSDRVYQETQYF. The CDR3 DNA reads as TGTGCCAGCAGCTGGAAGGGATCTGACAGGGTGTACCAAGAGACCCAGTACTTC.

The V gene is TRBV7-2, the J gene TRBJ1-3; D is ambiguous. The CDR3 covers 17 residues. The germline V gene has CDR1 SGHTA and CDR2 FQGNSA. Trimming took 1 base from V and 0 from J, leaving 13 bases between them. DNA of the CDR3: TGTGCCAGCAGCTTAGAAGGATGGTCCTCCTCTGGAAACACCATATATTTT. Translating it yields CASSLEGWSSSGNTIYF.

The chain is built from TRBV5-4 and TRBJ2-7; 8 bases line up with TRBD1. This CDR3 contains 15 residues. V shed 4 bases and J 3 bases; nucleotides not matched to a gene: 9. Per germline, CDR1 SGHNT and CDR2 YYREEE (reference sequence). The CDR3 DNA follows: TGTGCCAGCAGCGGAGACCAGGGGGCAGGCTACGAGCAGTACTTC. Amino acid sequence: CASSGDQGAGYEQYF.

Notes on this clone: The same CDR3 is also encoded by other DNA sequences in this sample. The chain is built from TRBV5-1 and TRBJ2-5, with 10 bases aligning to TRBD2. The CDR3 covers 15 residues. In germline, CDR1 is SGHRS, CDR2 YFSETQ. J gave up 2 bases and V 0 bases, and 1 base lay outside the gene matches. CDR3 region: CASSLGTSGQETQYF. DNA for the CDR3: TGCGCCAGCAGCTTGGGGACTAGCGGACAAGAGACCCAGTACTTC.

V gene TRBV5-1 combines with J gene TRBJ2-1; D not resolved. Trimming removed 4 bases at V and 9 bases at J, with 14 bases between. Germline CDR1 and CDR2: SGHRS and YFSETQ. The CDR3 totals 13 residues. In DNA, the CDR3 is TGCGCCAGCAGCCCGAGTCCTAGTCTTGAGCAGTTCTTC. Amino acids: CASSPSPSLEQFF. Variable domain in full (rest from reference TRBV5-1 and TRBJ2-1): KAGVTQTPRYLIKTRGQQVTLSCSPISGHRSVSWYQQTPGQGLQFLFEYFSETQRNKGNFPGRFSGRQFSNSRSEMNVSTLELGDSALYLCASSPSPSLEQFFGPGTRLTVL.

The chain combines TRBV16 with TRBJ2-5, with TRBD2 as a possible D gene (5 bases). Germline CDR1 KGHSY, CDR2 FQNENV. The CDR3 length is 13 residues. V lost 1 base and J lost 4, with 7 bases in between. The CDR3 coding sequence is TGTGCCAGCAGCCAATGGAGGTTAGAGACCCAGTACTTC. This gives the protein CASSQWRLETQYF.

The gene calls are TRBV6-1 and TRBJ2-5; either TRBD1 or TRBD2 may supply D (6 bases each). The CDR3 runs to 13 residues. V shed 6 bases and J shed 7 bases, with 15 bases lying between them. Germline values: CDR1 MNHNS, CDR2 SASEGT. CDR3 in DNA: TGTGCCAGCAGCACAGGGACGGGAGCGACCCAGTACTTC. It yields the protein CASSTGTGATQYF.

The chain uses TRBV28 and TRBJ2-7, with D possibly TRBD2 on 5 matching bases. The CDR3 has 14 amino acids. Trimming shortened V by 5 bases and J by 7 bases, and 18 bases separated the two germline ends. The germline V gene has CDR1 MDHEN and CDR2 SYDVKM. For the CDR3, the DNA is TGTGCCAGCAGTCGGGGTAGCCCTCTCCGGGAGCAGTACTTC. Protein sequence: CASSRGSPLREQYF.

J is TRBJ2-7 and V is TRBV27; TRBD2 might be the D (5 bases). Germline lookup yields CDR1 MNHEY and CDR2 SMNVEV (reference sequence). The CDR3 contains 15 residues. Between the trimmed V and J ends, which lost 2 bases and 0 bases, there was a span of 11 bases. The CDR3 sequence: CASSLTADGSYEQYF. The CDR3 DNA sequence: TGTGCCAGCAGTTTAACAGCGGATGGCTCCTACGAGCAGTACTTC.

The chain joins TRBV18 to TRBJ2-5; 8 bases line up with TRBD2. CDR1 and CDR2 (germline): KGHSH, LQKENI. After removal of 0 bases from V and 2 bases from J, the junction contained 5 bases not matched to a gene. The length of the CDR3 is 16 residues. The CDR3 DNA is TGTGCCAGCTCACCACCGACTAGCGTAGTACAAGAGACCCAGTACTTC. Translating gives CASSPPTSVVQETQYF.

V gene TRBV28 combines with J gene TRBJ2-2; D uncertain. V was clipped by 8 bases and J by 6 bases, with 19 bases between them. The CDR3 runs 15 residues. In germline, CDR1 is MDHEN, CDR2 SYDVKM. The CDR3 is CASVRSAAPAGELFF. In nucleotides, the CDR3 is TGTGCCAGCGTTCGCTCGGCGGCCCCCGCCGGGGAGCTGTTTTTT.

The chain couples TRBV28 to TRBJ1-1; D is perhaps TRBD1 (5 bases). The CDR3 loop spans 14 amino acids. The germline V and J ends were trimmed by 3 bases and 6 bases, with 14 bases remaining between them. Germline assignment: CDR1 MDHEN and CDR2 SYDVKM. As DNA, the CDR3 is TGTGCCAGCAGTTTCCGAGGGGCCCGAGCTGAAGCTTTCTTT. It yields the protein CASSFRGARAEAFF. Supplemented by reference TRBV28 and TRBJ1-1, the full variable domain reads DVKVTQSSRYLVKRTGEKVFLECVQDMDHENMFWYRQDPGLGLRLIYFSYDVKMKEKGDIPEGYSVSREKKERFSLILESASTNQTSMYLCASSFRGARAEAFFGQGTRLTVV.

The rearrangement joins TRBV5-1 to TRBJ2-1, with TRBD2 identical over 10 bases. CDR1 SGHRS and CDR2 YFSETQ come from the germline V gene. Trimming took 0 bases from V and 8 from J; bases not matched to a gene: 5. This CDR3 spans 15 amino acids. The CDR3 DNA follows: TGCGCCAGCAGCTTGGGGGTAGCGGGAGGCGATGAGCAGTTCTTC. Translating gives CASSLGVAGGDEQFF.

This clone occurred once. The genes are TRBV29-1 and TRBJ2-7, with D uncertain. V was cut by 4 bases and J by 3 bases, with 13 bases left in between. Germline assignment: CDR1 SQVTM and CDR2 ANQGSEA. The CDR3 runs to 13 residues. CDR3: CSVAGRMNYEQYF. CDR3 nucleotides: TGCAGCGTTGCGGGCAGGATGAACTACGAGCAGTACTTC.

This chain connects TRBV5-1 to TRBJ2-1; D gene ambiguous. Trimming pared 4 bases from V and 0 bases from J, leaving 11 bases between. This CDR3 comprises 15 residues. Germline assignment: CDR1 SGHRS and CDR2 YFSETQ. CDR3 coding DNA: TGCGCCAGCAGCCCCGGTACCCCCTCCTACAATGAGCAGTTCTTC. This gives the protein CASSPGTPSYNEQFF.

The CDR3 protein is CASSLVGYSGANVLTF. CDR3 sequence (DNA): TGTGCCAGCAGCTTAGTGGGGTACTCTGGGGCCAACGTCCTGACTTTC. The chain has TRBV7-9 and TRBJ2-6; D ambiguous. Deletions cut 1 base from V and 0 bases from J, with 7 bases between. CDR1 and CDR2 from the germline V gene are SEHNR and FQNEAQ (reference sequence). The CDR3 sequence is 16 residues long.

The V call is TRBV6-1, the J call TRBJ1-5; 8 bases fit TRBD1. The CDR3 has 16 residues. Losses at the gene ends were 4 bases for V and 0 bases for J; bases not matched to a gene: 5. From germline, CDR1 is MNHNS and CDR2 SASEGT. This chain's CDR3 is CASSGQGALSNQPQHF. CDR3 nucleotides: TGTGCCAGCAGTGGGCAGGGGGCCCTTAGCAATCAGCCCCAGCATTTT.

This chain uses TRBV5-4 with TRBJ2-1; tentative D call: TRBD1 (6 bases). CDR3 size: 15 residues. The ends were cut back, 0 bases at V and 4 bases at J, with 11 bases in the middle. Germline V gene lookup returns CDR1 SGHNT and CDR2 YYREEE (reference sequence). The CDR3 here is CASSLGTARYNEQFF. Written as DNA, the CDR3 is TGTGCCAGCAGCTTGGGGACAGCTAGGTACAATGAGCAGTTCTTC.

The chain uses TRBV4-1 and TRBJ1-5; TRBD1 matches at 8 bases. V lost 4 bases, J lost 7 bases, and 12 bases stayed unmatched. The CDR3 sequence is 16 residues long. CDR1 and CDR2 from the germline V gene are MGHRA and YSYEKL. CDR3 sequence: CASSLVIGQGIQPQHF. Here the CDR3 DNA reads TGCGCCAGCAGCCTCGTTATCGGACAGGGTATCCAGCCCCAGCATTTT.

The chain uses TRBV29-1 and TRBJ1-2; weak D call: TRBD1 (6 bases). The germline V gene has CDR1 SQVTM and CDR2 ANQGSEA. Deletions cut 3 bases from V and 7 bases from J, with 12 bases between. The CDR3 loop spans 12 amino acids. CDR3 region: CSVDQGRGGYTF. The CDR3 coding sequence is TGCAGCGTTGATCAGGGGCGCGGTGGCTACACCTTC.

The chain employs TRBV28 and TRBJ2-2, with D perhaps given as TRBD1 or TRBD2 (5 bases each). V lost 6 bases and J lost 5, with 16 bases in between. This CDR3 is built from 15 residues. Germline lookup yields CDR1 MDHEN and CDR2 SYDVKM. In DNA form, the CDR3 reads TGTGCCAGCAGCTTCGGGACCGTCGGTACCGGGGAGCTGTTTTTT. As protein: CASSFGTVGTGELFF.

The chain uses TRBV7-9 and TRBJ2-2, with D uncertain. The ends were cut back, 4 bases at V and 1 base at J, with 7 bases in the middle. Germline loops: CDR1 SEHNR, CDR2 FQNEAQ (reference sequence). The CDR3 totals 14 residues. This CDR3 is CASSSSMNTGELFF. CDR3 DNA sequence: TGTGCCAGCAGCTCGTCTATGAACACCGGGGAGCTGTTTTTT.